This T cell receptor (beta chain) was observed in a study of graft-versus-host responses after intestinal transplantation. On the study more broadly: Recipients had multivisceral, liver-intestinal, or isolated intestinal transplants. Anti-thymocyte globulin induction, then tacrolimus and steroids for around 3 years, went to all recipients.

Data came from immunoSEQ multiplex PCR; TCRdb stores just in-frame clones and leaves some out. Here the sample spans tens of thousands of clones, roughly 92% being singletons. This CDR3 has 12 amino acids. The germline V gene has CDR1 LNHDA and CDR2 SQIVND (reference sequence). The V end was cut by 5 bases, the J end by 5 bases, with 7 bases between. General study points: Peak GvH clone levels in circulation were associated with early post-transplant HvG declines. Analysis identified GvH clones in recipient marrow, with some appearing first in ileum or blood.

A word on this clone: Its antigen is unidentified.

This clonotype was obtained from a human donor who received an intestinal transplant. The J gene is TRBJ1-5, the V gene TRBV19; D may be TRBD1 (5 bases). Source: unstimulated CD4+ T cells sorted from spleen or lymph node cells, taken before intestinal transplant. The CDR3 sequence: CASSGRDQPQHF. CDR3 nucleotides: TGTGCCAGTAGTGGCAGGGATCAGCCCCAGCATTTT.